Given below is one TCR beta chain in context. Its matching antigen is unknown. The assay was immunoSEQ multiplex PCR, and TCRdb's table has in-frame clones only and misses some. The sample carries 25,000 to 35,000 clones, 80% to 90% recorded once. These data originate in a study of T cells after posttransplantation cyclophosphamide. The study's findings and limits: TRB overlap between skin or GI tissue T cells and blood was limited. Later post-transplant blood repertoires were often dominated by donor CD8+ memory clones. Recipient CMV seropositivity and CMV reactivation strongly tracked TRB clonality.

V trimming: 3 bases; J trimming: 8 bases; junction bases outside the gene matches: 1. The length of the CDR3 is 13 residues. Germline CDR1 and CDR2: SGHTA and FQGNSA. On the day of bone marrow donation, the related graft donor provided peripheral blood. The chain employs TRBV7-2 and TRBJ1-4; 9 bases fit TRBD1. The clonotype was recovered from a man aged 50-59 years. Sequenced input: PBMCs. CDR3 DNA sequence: TGTGCCAGCAGCTTCGGGACAGGGGAAAAACTGTTTTTT. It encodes CASSFGTGEKLFF.